The clone carrying this TCR beta chain was detected once. Antigen unknown. This sample stems from a study of shared clonotypes between healthy human individuals. With 0 bases removed from V and 10 bases from J, the gap between germline ends came to 22 bases. CDR1 and CDR2 from the germline V gene are LNHDA and SQIVND (reference sequence). This CDR3 comprises 17 residues. Profiling relied on immunoSEQ multiplex PCR, and the TCRdb table lists in-frame clones only, not all of them. Of about 2,200,000 clones listed, 90% to 95% are singletons. General study points: The study found lower generation probabilities in non-shared clonotypes than in those shared by all four donors. A small donor pool kept down the genetic and exposure-history diversity that was represented.

Naive CD8 cells lacked CD45RO and underwent positive selection for CCR7, leaving out terminally differentiated effector memory CD45RA+ cells. All donors were healthy HIV-negative adults lacking recent acute infections or vaccinations. The sample comprised naive CD8+ T cells from PBMCs. This receptor was taken from a man younger than 35 in good health. Some clones in this sample may be carry-over from other donors' samples. This chain links TRBV19 with TRBJ2-1; D remains unclear. CDR3 DNA sequence: TGTGCCAGTAGTATAGACCCCAGCTCCCCAAGAGGTAAGGAGCAGTTCTTC. Protein sequence: CASSIDPSSPRGKEQFF.